The clone carrying this T cell receptor beta chain was seen a few times. Its antigen is as yet unknown. These data come from a study of graft-versus-host responses after intestinal transplantation. Study-wide background: In this cohort, recipients had multivisceral, liver-intestinal, or isolated intestinal transplants. Once they had received anti-thymocyte globulin induction, all recipients took tacrolimus and steroids for approximately 3 years.

The V end was cut by 5 bases, the J end by 0 bases, with 14 bases between. CDR3 length: 16 residues. CDR1 is SEHNR and CDR2 is FQNEAQ in the germline V gene (reference sequence). The repertoire was sequenced with immunoSEQ multiplex PCR; TCRdb's copy has only in-frame clones and lacks some. This sample has about 120,000 clones, with 90% to 95% found just once. Study conclusions and caveats: Detected in recipient marrow were GvH clones, some of which were first observed in ileum or blood. Across patients carrying graft-donor T cell macrochimerism, allografts held high graft-versus-host to host-versus-graft clonal ratios.

The gene calls are TRBV7-9 and TRBJ1-3, with D possibly matching TRBD1 (5 bases). This clonotype was obtained from a human donor who received an intestinal transplant. The sequencing used unstimulated CD4+ T cells sorted from spleen or lymph node cells, collected before intestinal transplant. The CDR3 reads CASSDSGLYSGNTIYF. CDR3 sequence (DNA): TGTGCCAGCAGCGACTCGGGACTGTACTCTGGAAACACCATATATTTT.